Below, 24 T cell receptor beta chains from the same sample are listed, as sequenced in a study of OX40 agonist ivuxolimab in advanced cancers. Preparation of the library involved the immunoSEQ multiplex PCR assay. TCRdb limited this immuneACCESS table to in-frame rearrangements with V and J called. A share of clones is missing; checked studies link under half to unresolved V genes, and the rest is unexplained. Here the sample has more than 45,000 clones; around 90% occur a single time. The biggest ten clones account for 6.5% to 7.5% of the sample. Sequencing used CD4+ or CD8+ T cells sorted from blood, obtained in a trial of the OX40 agonist ivuxolimab. These receptors were obtained from an adult with an advanced solid tumor such as melanoma, head and neck, liver or kidney cancer.

The chain joins TRBV27 to TRBJ1-1, with D perhaps TRBD1 (6 bases). The V end lost 5 bases, the J end lost 4 bases, and 8 bases lay between the germline ends. Per germline, CDR1 MNHEY and CDR2 SMNVEV (reference sequence). There are 12 residues in the CDR3. CDR3 nucleotide sequence: TGTGCCAGCAGTCGGACAGCCACTGAAGCTTTCTTT. Translation: CASSRTATEAFF.

The rearrangement links TRBV5-8 to TRBJ2-7, with 7 bases aligning to TRBD1. Germline trimming cut 4 bases from V and 0 bases from J; bases unmatched to any gene: 7. Per the germline V gene, CDR1 is SGHTS and CDR2 is YDEGEE. The CDR3 extends over 15 amino acids. The chain's CDR3 is CASSRSGTDSYEQYF. Here the CDR3 DNA reads TGTGCCAGCAGCCGATCCGGGACAGACTCCTACGAGCAGTACTTC.

This clone was seen a single time. The chain carries TRBV7-8 and TRBJ1-5; the match to TRBD1 covers 7 bases. Germline lookup yields CDR1 SGHVS and CDR2 FQNEAQ. This CDR3 has 15 amino acids. V trimming: 2 bases; J trimming: 8 bases; junction bases outside the gene matches: 9. CDR3 coding DNA: TGTGCCAGCAGCTTACTCAGTACAGGGGCCGAGCCCCAGCATTTT. This gives the protein CASSLLSTGAEPQHF.

V usage is TRBV2 and J usage is TRBJ1-2; 7 nucleotides agree with TRBD1. After removal of 3 bases from V and 3 bases from J, the junction contained 10 bases not matched to a gene. The CDR3 spans 16 residues. Germline CDR1 SNHLY, CDR2 FYNNEI. This CDR3 reads CASSEGGTEHYYGYTF. The CDR3, as DNA: TGTGCCAGCAGTGAGGGAGGGACAGAACATTACTATGGCTACACCTTC.

The chain links TRBV7-9 to TRBJ2-3; 16 positions agree with TRBD2. This CDR3 region has 17 residues. CDR1 and CDR2 (germline): SEHNR, FQNEAQ (reference sequence). J was trimmed by 6 bases and V by 3 bases; bases with no gene match: 6. The CDR3 DNA sequence: TGTGCCAGCAGCTTTCCGGGACTAGCGGGGGGGCCGGATACGCAGTATTTT. Amino acids: CASSFPGLAGGPDTQYF.

The rearrangement links TRBV5-4 to TRBJ2-7; 7 bases map to TRBD1. CDR1 SGHNT and CDR2 YYREEE come from the germline V gene (reference sequence). V lost 4 bases to trimming and J lost 3 bases; unmatched junction nucleotides: 4. This CDR3 spans 13 amino acids. This CDR3 is CASSDRVDYEQYF. DNA for the CDR3: TGTGCCAGCAGCGACAGGGTCGACTACGAGCAGTACTTC.

The gene calls are TRBV4-1 and TRBJ2-3; the D gene could be TRBD1 or TRBD2 (6 bases each). Germline CDR1 MGHRA, CDR2 YSYEKL. V was shortened by 2 bases and J by 2 bases, with 17 bases between the two germline ends. The CDR3 totals 17 residues. In DNA, the CDR3 is TGCGCCAGCAGCCAAAATGGGGCGAGGGGGGTCACAGATACGCAGTATTTT. Amino acid sequence: CASSQNGARGVTDTQYF.

The chain recombines TRBV19 with TRBJ1-6, with D perhaps matching TRBD1 (5 bases). V lost 10 bases and J 10 bases, leaving 17 bases between the germline ends. CDR1 and CDR2 (germline): LNHDA, SQIVND (reference sequence). The CDR3 covers 13 residues. CDR3: CATTPGDESPLHF. CDR3 DNA sequence: TGTGCCACCACCCCGGGGGACGAGTCACCCCTCCACTTT. Combining the CDR3 with reference TRBV19 and TRBJ1-6 gives the whole variable domain DGGITQSPKYLFRKEGQNVTLSCEQNLNHDAMYWYRQDPGQGLRLIYYSQIVNDFQKGDIAEGYSVSREKKESFPLTVTSAQKNPTAFYLCATTPGDESPLHFGNGTRLTVT.

CDR3 amino acids: CASSLVEGTAGNTIYF. CDR3 DNA sequence: TGTGCCAGCAGCTTAGTAGAGGGAACGGCTGGAAACACCATATATTTT. J is TRBJ1-3 and V is TRBV11-2; D ambiguous. The CDR3 has 16 residues. V lost 1 base to trimming and J lost 2 bases, with 12 bases between them. The germline CDR1 and CDR2 sequences are SGHAT and FQNNGV.

CDR3 loop: CASSPLTEYYEQYV. For the CDR3, the DNA is TGTGCCAGCAGCCCCCTGACAGAATACTACGAGCAGTACGTC. J is TRBJ2-7 and V is TRBV5-6, with D tentatively TRBD1 (5 bases). The V gene lost 4 bases and the J gene lost 3 bases, with 14 bases spanning the gap. The CDR3 runs 14 residues. Germline V gene data show CDR1 as SGHDT and CDR2 as YYEEEE.

The chain recombines TRBV4-1 with TRBJ2-2; D remains unclear. Germline CDR1 is MGHRA and CDR2 is YSYEKL. Trimming removed 1 base from V and 3 bases from J, with 9 bases in between. The CDR3 spans 15 residues. DNA of the CDR3: TGCGCCAGCAGCCAAGCCCCATATGACACCGGGGAGCTGTTTTTT. This encodes CASSQAPYDTGELFF.

The rearrangement links TRBV7-9 to TRBJ2-1; no clear D gene. Trimming stripped 0 bases from V and 6 bases from J, with 12 bases between. Germline-derived CDR1 and CDR2 are SEHNR and FQNEAQ (reference sequence). The CDR3 length is 15 residues. The DNA for the CDR3 is TGTGCCAGCAGCTTAGCGCGTGGTACATTCAATGAGCAGTTCTTC. Amino acid sequence: CASSLARGTFNEQFF.

The rearrangement joins TRBV6-5 to TRBJ2-1; 7 bases fit TRBD1. V trimming: 0 bases; J trimming: 5 bases; junction bases outside the gene matches: 4. CDR1 is MNHEY, CDR2 SVGAGI, per germline. The CDR3 spans 15 residues. The CDR3 reads CASSYSRQGDNEQFF. CDR3 in DNA: TGTGCCAGCAGTTACTCGAGGCAGGGGGACAATGAGCAGTTCTTC.

V is TRBV28 and J is TRBJ1-1; D uncertain. This CDR3 has 14 residues. Trimming stripped 6 bases from V and 1 base from J, with 12 bases between. Germline lookup yields CDR1 MDHEN and CDR2 SYDVKM. The CDR3 nucleotides read TGTGCCAGCAGCCTACCGAGCTCGAACACTGAAGCTTTCTTT. Its translation is CASSLPSSNTEAFF. The entire variable domain, with the rest obtained from reference TRBV28 and TRBJ1-1, is as follows: DVKVTQSSRYLVKRTGEKVFLECVQDMDHENMFWYRQDPGLGLRLIYFSYDVKMKEKGDIPEGYSVSREKKERFSLILESASTNQTSMYLCASSLPSSNTEAFFGQGTRLTVV.

This chain's CDR3 is CASSVGNNEQFF. The CDR3 DNA follows: TGTGCCAGCAGCGTAGGGAACAATGAGCAGTTCTTC. The chain has TRBV9 and TRBJ2-1; D gene unclear. Germline assignment: CDR1 SGDLS and CDR2 YYNGEE. CDR3 size: 12 residues. Deletions cut 0 bases from V and 5 bases from J, with 3 bases between.

The chain couples TRBV7-9 to TRBJ1-1; D not resolved. In germline, CDR1 is SEHNR, CDR2 FQNEAQ (reference sequence). The CDR3 spans 15 residues. Trimming cost V 0 bases and J 3 bases, with 11 bases left between them. CDR3 sequence: CASSLARAFDTEAFF. DNA for the CDR3: TGTGCCAGCAGCTTAGCGAGGGCATTCGACACTGAAGCTTTCTTT.

V and J are TRBV4-1 and TRBJ1-3, with D hard to call. Germline CDR1 is MGHRA and CDR2 is YSYEKL. This CDR3 has 15 residues. The V and J ends lost 6 bases and 4 bases respectively, with 16 bases between them. Here the CDR3 DNA reads TGCGCCAGCAGAGACTCGGCATCCGAGGGAAACACCATATATTTT. Translation: CASRDSASEGNTIYF.

The chain links TRBV10-2 to TRBJ1-2; possible D gene TRBD1, 6 bases. Per the germline V gene, CDR1 is WSHSY and CDR2 is SAAADI. V was pared by 3 bases and J by 3 bases, with 14 bases between. This CDR3 has 15 amino acids. In nucleotides, the CDR3 is TGCGCCAGCAGTGATAGCGCAGGGGCCTACTATGGCTACACCTTC. It yields the protein CASSDSAGAYYGYTF.

The rearrangement joins TRBV10-1 to TRBJ2-1; D possibly matches TRBD1 or TRBD2 (5 bases each). Trimming removed 2 bases from V and 4 bases from J, with 12 bases in between. CDR1 WNHNN and CDR2 SYGVQD come from the germline V gene (reference sequence). The length of the CDR3 is 15 residues. CDR3 sequence reads: CASSENRPGYNEQFF. For the CDR3, the DNA is TGCGCCAGCAGTGAGAACAGGCCGGGGTACAATGAGCAGTTCTTC.

The rearrangement uses TRBV2 and TRBJ1-3, with a weak D call TRBD1 (5 bases). Germline V gene data show CDR1 as SNHLY and CDR2 as FYNNEI. The CDR3 has 13 amino acids. V gave up 7 bases and J gave up 5 bases, with 12 bases separating them. The CDR3 DNA sequence: TGTGCCAGCATAGGCAGGGCGAGAAACACCATATATTTT. This encodes CASIGRARNTIYF.

The chain couples TRBV4-1 to TRBJ1-5; D remains unclear. This CDR3 has 13 residues. The germline V and J ends were trimmed by 0 bases and 6 bases, with 6 bases remaining between them. Germline-derived CDR1 and CDR2 are MGHRA and YSYEKL. The CDR3 protein is CASSQDELQPQHF. The CDR3 nucleotides are TGCGCCAGCAGCCAAGATGAGCTTCAGCCCCAGCATTTT.

CDR3 sequence reads: CASSPHGSGELFF. CDR3 DNA sequence: TGTGCCAGTAGTCCCCATGGTTCCGGGGAGCTGTTTTTT. The genes are TRBV19 and TRBJ2-2; no definite D call. Germline CDR1 LNHDA, CDR2 SQIVND (reference sequence). V lost 5 bases to trimming and J lost 6 bases, with 10 bases between them. The CDR3 has 13 amino acids.

The rearrangement links TRBV7-2 to TRBJ2-3; no clear D gene. CDR1 is SGHTA, CDR2 FQGNSA, per germline. With 1 base removed from V and 2 bases from J, the gap between germline ends came to 7 bases. The CDR3 contains 14 residues. The CDR3 DNA reads as TGTGCCAGCAGCTTAGTGGGGAACACAGATACGCAGTATTTT. Translation gives CASSLVGNTDTQYF.

This clone was observed a single time. The chain recombines TRBV7-9 with TRBJ2-7, with 8 bases aligning to TRBD1. The CDR3 covers 17 residues. V shed 6 bases and J 1 base; nucleotides not matched to a gene: 14. Germline CDR1 reads SEHNR; CDR2 reads FQNEAQ (reference sequence). The CDR3 DNA reads as TGTGCCAGCAGTAACCCCCTCCGGGACAGGCCGTCCTACGAGCAGTACTTC. Its translation: CASSNPLRDRPSYEQYF.